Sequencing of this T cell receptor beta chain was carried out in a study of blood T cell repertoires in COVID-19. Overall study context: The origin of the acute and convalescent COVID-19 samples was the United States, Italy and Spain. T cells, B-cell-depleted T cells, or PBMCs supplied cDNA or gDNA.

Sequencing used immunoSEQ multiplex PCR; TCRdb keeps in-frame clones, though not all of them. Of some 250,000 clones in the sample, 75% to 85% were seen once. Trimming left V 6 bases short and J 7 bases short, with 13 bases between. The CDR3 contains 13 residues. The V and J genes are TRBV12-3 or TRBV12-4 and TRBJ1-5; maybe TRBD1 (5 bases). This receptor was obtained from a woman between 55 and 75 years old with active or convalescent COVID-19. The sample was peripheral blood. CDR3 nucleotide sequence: TGTGCCAGCAGCGGCCCGGAGGGGCAGCCCCAGCATTTT. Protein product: CASSGPEGQPQHF.